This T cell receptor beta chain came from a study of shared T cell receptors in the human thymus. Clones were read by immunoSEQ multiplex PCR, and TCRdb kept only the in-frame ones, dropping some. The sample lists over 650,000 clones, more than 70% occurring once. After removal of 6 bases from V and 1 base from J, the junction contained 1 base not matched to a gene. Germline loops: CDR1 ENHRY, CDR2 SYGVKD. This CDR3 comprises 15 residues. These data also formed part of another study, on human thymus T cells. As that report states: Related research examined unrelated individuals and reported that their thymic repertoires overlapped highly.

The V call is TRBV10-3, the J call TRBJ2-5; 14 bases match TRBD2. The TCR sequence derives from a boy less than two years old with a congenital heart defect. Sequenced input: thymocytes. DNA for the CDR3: TGTGCCATCAGAGGGACTAGCGGGGGCCAAGAGACCCAGTACTTC. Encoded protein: CAIRGTSGGQETQYF.